This TCR beta chain is drawn from a study of blood T cell repertoires in COVID-19. Generated by immunoSEQ multiplex PCR, the TCRdb table keeps only in-frame clones and is missing some. The table records 180,000 or so clones, about 80% of them present only once. The V end was cut by 3 bases, the J end by 7 bases, with 7 bases between. The CDR3 contains 12 residues. The germline V gene encodes CDR1 ENHRY and CDR2 SYGVKD. Individuals drawn from 20 to 30 US areas were roughly 18 to 95 years old. The chain links TRBV10-3 to TRBJ2-1, with D uncertain. The specimen sequenced was PBMCs or T cells enriched from blood (not recorded which). This TCR derives from a man over 45 who had recovered from COVID-19. CDR3 loop: CAISDLENEQFF. CDR3 nucleotides: TGTGCCATCAGTGACTTGGAGAATGAGCAGTTCTTC.